Each of the 8 T cell receptor beta chains below was sequenced from the same sample in a study of blood T cell repertoires in COVID-19. Assay: immunoSEQ multiplex PCR; the TCRdb copy retains only in-frame clones and omits some. Of approximately 350,000 clones detected, about 90% appear once; the ten largest clones hold roughly 1.2%. Sequencing was done on a sample of peripheral blood. The receptors here all came from a man between 35 and 55 years old with acute or convalescent COVID-19.

J is TRBJ2-7 and V is TRBV6-5; 9 nucleotides line up with TRBD2. The CDR3 is 15 amino acids. Germline loops: CDR1 MNHEY, CDR2 SVGAGI. J was trimmed by 2 bases and V by 0 bases; bases with no gene match: 2. The CDR3, as DNA: TGTGCCAGCAGTTACTCTGGCGGGAGGGCCTACGAGCAGTACTTC. It codes for CASSYSGGRAYEQYF.

The rearrangement uses TRBV28 and TRBJ1-6; TRBD1 matches 9 bases. V lost 1 base and J lost 5; bases outside the gene matches: 6. Germline assignment: CDR1 MDHEN and CDR2 SYDVKM. The CDR3 spans 17 residues. DNA of the CDR3: TGTGCCAGCAGTTTATTGCGTCGGACAGGGGATAATTCACCCCTCCACTTT. Translation gives CASSLLRRTGDNSPLHF. Together with reference TRBV28 and TRBJ1-6, the CDR3 gives the full variable domain: DVKVTQSSRYLVKRTGEKVFLECVQDMDHENMFWYRQDPGLGLRLIYFSYDVKMKEKGDIPEGYSVSREKKERFSLILESASTNQTSMYLCASSLLRRTGDNSPLHFGNGTRLTVT.

The chain combines TRBV6-2 or TRBV6-3 with TRBJ2-7; no clear D. The CDR3 has 16 residues. V lost 0 bases, J lost 1 base, and 13 bases lay in between. Germline-derived CDR1 and CDR2 are MNHEY and SVGEGT. The CDR3 nucleotides are TGTGCCAGCAGTTACTCAGTGACGAGGCTTTCCTACGAGCAGTACTTC. Translation gives CASSYSVTRLSYEQYF.

The chain recombines TRBV27 with TRBJ1-1; D is perhaps TRBD1 (6 bases). The CDR3 has 15 amino acids. V gave up 6 bases and J gave up 0 bases, with 14 bases separating them. Germline assignment: CDR1 MNHEY and CDR2 SMNVEV (reference sequence). CDR3 in DNA: TGTGCCAGCAGGCGCCGCGGACAGCTGAACACTGAAGCTTTCTTT. Translated, it gives CASRRRGQLNTEAFF.

The chain uses TRBV19 and TRBJ2-7; perhaps TRBD1 as D (6 bases). Trimming stripped 3 bases from V and 2 bases from J, with 17 bases between. CDR3 length: 16 residues. Germline V gives CDR1 LNHDA, CDR2 SQIVND (reference sequence). The CDR3 DNA follows: TGTGCCAGTAGTATCGGTTTGGGCCAGGGGACCTACGAGCAGTACTTC. Its protein is CASSIGLGQGTYEQYF.

The rearrangement joins TRBV5-1 to TRBJ2-7; weak D call: TRBD2 (5 bases). The CDR3 contains 14 residues. The germline gives CDR1 SGHRS, CDR2 YFSETQ. With 2 bases removed from V and 4 bases from J, the gap between germline ends came to 13 bases. The CDR3 nucleotides are TGCGCCAGCAGCTTTCGGGATGGTGGGTACGAGCAGTACTTC. Translation gives CASSFRDGGYEQYF.

The rearrangement uses TRBV6-2 or TRBV6-3 and TRBJ2-1, with 14 bases identical to TRBD2. V lost 6 bases, J lost 8 bases, and 6 bases stayed unmatched. CDR3 length: 15 residues. Per the germline V gene, CDR1 is MNHEY and CDR2 is SVGEGT. The CDR3 spells CASSATSGRVDEQFF. The DNA for the CDR3 is TGTGCCAGCAGCGCGACTAGCGGGAGGGTAGATGAGCAGTTCTTC.

The chain joins TRBV5-1 to TRBJ2-7; the match to TRBD1 covers 9 bases. The V segment lost 4 bases and the J segment 2 bases; nucleotides outside the gene matches: 7. This CDR3 comprises 15 residues. Germline V gene data show CDR1 as SGHRS and CDR2 as YFSETQ. CDR3 protein: CASSVGTGRTYEQYF. DNA for the CDR3: TGCGCCAGCAGCGTTGGGACAGGGAGGACCTACGAGCAGTACTTC.